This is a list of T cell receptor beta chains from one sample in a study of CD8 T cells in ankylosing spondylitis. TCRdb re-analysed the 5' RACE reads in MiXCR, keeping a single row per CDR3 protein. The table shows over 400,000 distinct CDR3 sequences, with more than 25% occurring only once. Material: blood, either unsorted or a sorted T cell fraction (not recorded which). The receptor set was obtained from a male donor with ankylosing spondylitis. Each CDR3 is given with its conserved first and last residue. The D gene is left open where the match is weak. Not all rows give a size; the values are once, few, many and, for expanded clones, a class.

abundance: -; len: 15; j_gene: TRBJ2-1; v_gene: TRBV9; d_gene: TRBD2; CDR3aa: CASSANSGDYNEQFF; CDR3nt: TGTGCCAGCAGCGCTAATAGCGGGGACTACAATGAGCAGTTCTTC
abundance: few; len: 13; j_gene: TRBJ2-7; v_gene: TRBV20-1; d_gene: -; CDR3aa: CSAAQGRLREQYF; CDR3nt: TGCAGTGCCGCACAGGGGAGGCTGAGAGAGCAGTACTTC
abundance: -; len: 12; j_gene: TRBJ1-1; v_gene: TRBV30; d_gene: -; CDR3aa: CAWRVMNTEAFF; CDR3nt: TGTGCCTGGAGGGTAATGAACACTGAAGCTTTCTTT
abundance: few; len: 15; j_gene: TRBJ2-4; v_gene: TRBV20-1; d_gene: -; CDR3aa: CSAPPRPQVENIQYF; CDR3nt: TGCAGTGCTCCTCCCCGGCCACAGGTCGAAAACATTCAGTACTTC
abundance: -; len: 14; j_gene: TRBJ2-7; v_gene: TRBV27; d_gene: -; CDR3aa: CASSWAPQHYEQYF; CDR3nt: TGTGCCAGCAGTTGGGCCCCACAGCACTACGAGCAGTACTTC
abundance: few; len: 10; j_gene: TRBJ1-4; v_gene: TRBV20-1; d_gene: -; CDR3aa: CSTRGEKLFF; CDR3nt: TGCAGTACTCGGGGTGAAAAACTGTTTTTT
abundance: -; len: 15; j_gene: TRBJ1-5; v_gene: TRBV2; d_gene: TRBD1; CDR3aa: CASSGWTGQDQPQHF; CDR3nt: TGTGCCAGCAGTGGGTGGACAGGGCAGGACCAGCCCCAGCATTTT
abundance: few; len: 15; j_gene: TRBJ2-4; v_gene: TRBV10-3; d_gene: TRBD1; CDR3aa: CAISELQGAKNIQYF; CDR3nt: TGTGCCATCAGTGAGTTACAGGGGGCCAAAAACATTCAGTACTTC
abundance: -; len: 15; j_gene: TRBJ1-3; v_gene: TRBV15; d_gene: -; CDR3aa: CATSRQGFSGNTIYF; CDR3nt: TGTGCCACCAGCAGACAGGGTTTCTCTGGAAACACCATATATTTT
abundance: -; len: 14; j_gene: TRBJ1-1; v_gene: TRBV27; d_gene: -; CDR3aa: CASSFSKVRGEAFF; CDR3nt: TGTGCCAGCAGTTTTTCAAAGGTTCGAGGGGAAGCTTTCTTT
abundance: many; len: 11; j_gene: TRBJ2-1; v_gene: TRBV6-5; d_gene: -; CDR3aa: CASRRGNEQFF; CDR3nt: TGTGCCAGCAGGCGAGGGAATGAGCAGTTCTTC
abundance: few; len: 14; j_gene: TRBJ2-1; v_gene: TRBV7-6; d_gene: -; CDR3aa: CASSSRQLYNEQFF; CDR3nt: TGTGCCAGCAGCTCCCGACAGCTCTACAATGAGCAGTTCTTC
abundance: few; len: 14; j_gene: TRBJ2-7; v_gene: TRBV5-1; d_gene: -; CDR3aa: CASSLAQGNDEQYF; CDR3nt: TGCGCCAGCAGCTTGGCCCAGGGGAACGACGAGCAGTACTTC
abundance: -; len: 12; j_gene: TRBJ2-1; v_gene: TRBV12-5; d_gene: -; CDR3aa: CASGDSYNEQFF; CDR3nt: TGTGCTAGTGGGGACTCCTACAATGAGCAGTTCTTC
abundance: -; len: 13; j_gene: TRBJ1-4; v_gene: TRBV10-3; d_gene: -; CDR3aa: CAIRTDSNEKLFF; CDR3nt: TGTGCCATCAGGACAGATTCTAATGAAAAACTGTTTTTT
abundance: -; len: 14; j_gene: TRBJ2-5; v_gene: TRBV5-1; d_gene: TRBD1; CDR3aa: CASSLVTGDETQYF; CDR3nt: TGCGCCAGCAGCTTGGTAACAGGGGATGAGACCCAGTACTTC
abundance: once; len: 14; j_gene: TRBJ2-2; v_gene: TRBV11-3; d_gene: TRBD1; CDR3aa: CASSSDRATGELFF; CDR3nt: TGTGCCAGCAGCTCCGACAGGGCAACCGGGGAGCTGTTTTTT
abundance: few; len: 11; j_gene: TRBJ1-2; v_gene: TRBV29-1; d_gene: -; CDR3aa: CSVEGVDGYTF; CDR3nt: TGCAGCGTTGAAGGGGTGGATGGCTACACCTTC
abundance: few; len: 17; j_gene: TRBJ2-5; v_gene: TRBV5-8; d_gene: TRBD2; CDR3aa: CASSLTFGTSGKETQYF; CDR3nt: TGTGCCAGCAGCCTTACCTTTGGGACTAGCGGGAAAGAGACCCAGTACTTC
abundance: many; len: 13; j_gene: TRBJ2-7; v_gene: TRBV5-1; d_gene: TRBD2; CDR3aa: CASSRTSGYEQYF; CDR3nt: TGTGCCAGCAGCCGGACTAGCGGTTACGAGCAGTACTTC
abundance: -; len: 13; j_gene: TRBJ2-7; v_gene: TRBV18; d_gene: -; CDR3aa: CASSPPGGHEQYF; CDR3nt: TGTGCCAGCTCACCACCGGGGGGCCACGAGCAGTACTTC
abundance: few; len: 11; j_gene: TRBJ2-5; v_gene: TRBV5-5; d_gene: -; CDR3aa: CASLRGETQYF; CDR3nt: TGTGCCAGCCTCCGAGGAGAGACCCAGTACTTC
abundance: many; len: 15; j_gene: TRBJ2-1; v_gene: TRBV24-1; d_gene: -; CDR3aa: CATGPRGQSYNEQFF; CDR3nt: TGTGCCACCGGTCCGCGAGGGCAGTCCTACAATGAGCAGTTCTTC
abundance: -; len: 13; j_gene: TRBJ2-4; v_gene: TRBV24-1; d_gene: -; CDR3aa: CATSDIGKDIQYF; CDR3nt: TGTGCCACCAGTGATATTGGGAAGGACATTCAGTACTTC
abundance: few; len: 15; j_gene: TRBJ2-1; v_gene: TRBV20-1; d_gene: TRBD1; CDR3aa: CSARIGTGGYNEQFF; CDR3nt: TGCAGTGCTAGAATCGGGACAGGGGGCTACAATGAGCAGTTCTTC
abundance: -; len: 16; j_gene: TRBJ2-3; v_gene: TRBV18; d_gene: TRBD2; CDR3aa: CASSPRTSGTTDTQYF; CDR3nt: TGTGCCAGCTCACCCCGGACTAGCGGGACCACAGATACGCAGTATTTT